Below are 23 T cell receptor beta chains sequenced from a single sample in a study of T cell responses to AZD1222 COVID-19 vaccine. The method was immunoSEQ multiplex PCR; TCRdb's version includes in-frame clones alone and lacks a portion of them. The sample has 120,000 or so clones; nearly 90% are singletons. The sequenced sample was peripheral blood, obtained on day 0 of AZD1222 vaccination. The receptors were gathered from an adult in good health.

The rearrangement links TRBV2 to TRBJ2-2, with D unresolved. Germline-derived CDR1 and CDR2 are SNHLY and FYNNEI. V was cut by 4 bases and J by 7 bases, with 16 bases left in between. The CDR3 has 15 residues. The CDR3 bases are TGTGCCAGCAGTGTAAGTCGCCAGAAAGGCGGGGAGCTGTTTTTT. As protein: CASSVSRQKGGELFF.

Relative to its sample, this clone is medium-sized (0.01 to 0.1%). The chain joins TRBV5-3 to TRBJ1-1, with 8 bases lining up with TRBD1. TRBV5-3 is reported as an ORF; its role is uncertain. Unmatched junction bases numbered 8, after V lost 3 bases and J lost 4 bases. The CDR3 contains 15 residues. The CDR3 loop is CARSYLTGGGTEAFF. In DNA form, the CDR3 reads TGTGCCAGAAGCTACCTAACAGGGGGAGGCACTGAAGCTTTCTTT.

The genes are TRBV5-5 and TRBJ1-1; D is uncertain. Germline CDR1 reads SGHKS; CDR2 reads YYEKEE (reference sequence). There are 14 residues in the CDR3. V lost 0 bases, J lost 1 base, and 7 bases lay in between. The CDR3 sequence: CASSLALGNTEAFF. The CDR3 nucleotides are TGTGCCAGCAGCTTGGCATTGGGGAACACTGAAGCTTTCTTT.

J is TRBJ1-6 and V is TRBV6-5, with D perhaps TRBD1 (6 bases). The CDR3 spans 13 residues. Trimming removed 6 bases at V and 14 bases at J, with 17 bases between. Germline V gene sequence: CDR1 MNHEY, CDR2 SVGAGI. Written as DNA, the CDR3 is TGTGCCAGCAGATCGGACAGCCGAGCCACCCTCCACTTT. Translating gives CASRSDSRATLHF.

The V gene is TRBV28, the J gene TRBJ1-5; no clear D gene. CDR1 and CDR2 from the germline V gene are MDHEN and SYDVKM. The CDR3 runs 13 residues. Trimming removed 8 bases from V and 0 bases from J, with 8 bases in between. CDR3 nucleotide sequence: TGTGCCAGCGTTTTCTATAGCAATCAGCCCCAGCATTTT. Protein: CASVFYSNQPQHF.

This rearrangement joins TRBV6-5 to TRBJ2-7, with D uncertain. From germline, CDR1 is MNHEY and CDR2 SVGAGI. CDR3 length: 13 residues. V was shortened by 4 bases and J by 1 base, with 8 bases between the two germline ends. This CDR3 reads CASSSSRSYEQYF. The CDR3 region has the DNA TGTGCCAGCAGTTCCTCTAGGTCCTACGAGCAGTACTTC.

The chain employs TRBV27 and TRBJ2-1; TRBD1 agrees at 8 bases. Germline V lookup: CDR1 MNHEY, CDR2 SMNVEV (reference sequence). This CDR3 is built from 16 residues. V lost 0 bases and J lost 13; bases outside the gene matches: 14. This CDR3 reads CASSLSAQAGGAGQFF. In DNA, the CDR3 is TGTGCCAGCAGTTTATCAGCCCAAGCAGGGGGCGCAGGCCAGTTCTTC.

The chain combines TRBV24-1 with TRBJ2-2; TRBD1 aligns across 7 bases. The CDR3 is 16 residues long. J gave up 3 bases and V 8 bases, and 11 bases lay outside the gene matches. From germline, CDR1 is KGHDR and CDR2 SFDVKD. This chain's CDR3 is CATTARGIMDTGELFF. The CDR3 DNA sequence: TGTGCCACCACCGCCAGGGGGATCATGGACACCGGGGAGCTGTTTTTT.

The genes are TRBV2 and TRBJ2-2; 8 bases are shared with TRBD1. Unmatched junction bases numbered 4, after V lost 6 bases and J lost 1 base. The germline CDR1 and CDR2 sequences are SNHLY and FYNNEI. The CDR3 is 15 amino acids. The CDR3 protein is CASRAGTGNTGELFF. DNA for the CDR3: TGTGCCAGCAGGGCCGGGACAGGGAACACCGGGGAGCTGTTTTTT. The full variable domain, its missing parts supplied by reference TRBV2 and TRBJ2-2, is EPEVTQTPSHQVTQMGQEVILRCVPISNHLYFYWYRQILGQKVEFLVSFYNNEISEKSEIFDDQFSVERPDGSNFTLKIRSTKLEDSAMYFCASRAGTGNTGELFFGEGSRLTVL.

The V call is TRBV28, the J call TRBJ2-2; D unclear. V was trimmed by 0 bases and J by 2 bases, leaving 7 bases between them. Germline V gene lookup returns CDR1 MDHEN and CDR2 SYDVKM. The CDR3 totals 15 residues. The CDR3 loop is CASSLWQVNTGELFF. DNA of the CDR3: TGTGCCAGCAGTTTATGGCAGGTTAACACCGGGGAGCTGTTTTTT. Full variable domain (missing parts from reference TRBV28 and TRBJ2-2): DVKVTQSSRYLVKRTGEKVFLECVQDMDHENMFWYRQDPGLGLRLIYFSYDVKMKEKGDIPEGYSVSREKKERFSLILESASTNQTSMYLCASSLWQVNTGELFFGEGSRLTVL.

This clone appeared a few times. CDR3 bases: TGTGCCAGCAGCTGGAACGACCTCCACGCAGAGACCCAGTACTTC. Protein product: CASSWNDLHAETQYF. The chain links TRBV5-8 to TRBJ2-5; D not resolved. The CDR3 extends over 15 amino acids. Germline lookup yields CDR1 SGHTS and CDR2 YDEGEE. V shed 3 bases and J shed 4 bases, with 16 bases lying between them.

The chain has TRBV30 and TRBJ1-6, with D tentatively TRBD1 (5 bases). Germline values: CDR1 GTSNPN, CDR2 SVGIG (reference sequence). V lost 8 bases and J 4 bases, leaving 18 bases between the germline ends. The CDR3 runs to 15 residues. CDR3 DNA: TGTGCCCTCGGGGCCCGGGAGGGGTATAATTCACCCCTCCACTTT. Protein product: CALGAREGYNSPLHF.

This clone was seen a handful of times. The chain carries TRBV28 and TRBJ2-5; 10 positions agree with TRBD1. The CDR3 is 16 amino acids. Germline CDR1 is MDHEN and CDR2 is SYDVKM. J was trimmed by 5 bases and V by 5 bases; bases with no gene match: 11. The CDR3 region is CASSPPGTGATETQYF. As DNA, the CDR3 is TGTGCCAGCAGTCCCCCCGGGACAGGGGCTACGGAGACCCAGTACTTC.

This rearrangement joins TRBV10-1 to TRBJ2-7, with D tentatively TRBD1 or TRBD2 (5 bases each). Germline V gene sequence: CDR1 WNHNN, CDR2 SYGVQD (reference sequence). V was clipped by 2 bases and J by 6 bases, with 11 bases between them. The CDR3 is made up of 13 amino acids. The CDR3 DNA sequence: TGCGCCAGCAGTGAGGGGGGACGGGTCGAGCAGTACTTC. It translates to CASSEGGRVEQYF.

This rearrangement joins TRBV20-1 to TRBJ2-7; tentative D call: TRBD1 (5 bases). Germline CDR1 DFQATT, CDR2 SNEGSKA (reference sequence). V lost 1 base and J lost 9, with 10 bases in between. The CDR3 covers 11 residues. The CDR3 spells CSARGQYMQYF. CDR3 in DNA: TGCAGTGCTAGAGGACAGTATATGCAGTACTTC.

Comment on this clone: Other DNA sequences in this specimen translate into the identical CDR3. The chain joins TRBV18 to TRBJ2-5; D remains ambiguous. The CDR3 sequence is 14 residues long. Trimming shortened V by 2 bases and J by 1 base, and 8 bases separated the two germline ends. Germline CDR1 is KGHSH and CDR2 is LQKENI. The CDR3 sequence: CASSPNSGQETQYF. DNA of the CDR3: TGTGCCAGCTCACCAAACTCGGGCCAAGAGACCCAGTACTTC.

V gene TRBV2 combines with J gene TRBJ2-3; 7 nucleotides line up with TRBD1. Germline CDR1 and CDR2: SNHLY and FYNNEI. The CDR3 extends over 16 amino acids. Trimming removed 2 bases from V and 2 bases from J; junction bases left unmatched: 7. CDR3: CASSEQGQSYTDTQYF. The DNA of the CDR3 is TGTGCCAGCAGTGAACAGGGACAGAGTTACACAGATACGCAGTATTTT.

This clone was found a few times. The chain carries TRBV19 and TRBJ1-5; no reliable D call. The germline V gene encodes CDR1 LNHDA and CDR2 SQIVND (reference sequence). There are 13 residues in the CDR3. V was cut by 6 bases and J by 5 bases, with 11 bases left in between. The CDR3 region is CASSRKPYQPQHF. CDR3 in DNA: TGTGCCAGTAGCAGGAAACCTTATCAGCCCCAGCATTTT.

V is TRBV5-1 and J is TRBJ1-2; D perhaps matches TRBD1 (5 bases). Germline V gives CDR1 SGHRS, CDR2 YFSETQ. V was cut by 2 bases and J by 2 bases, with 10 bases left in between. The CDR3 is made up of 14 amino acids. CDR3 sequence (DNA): TGCGCCAGCAGCTTTGACAGATCAAACTATGGCTACACCTTC. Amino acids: CASSFDRSNYGYTF.

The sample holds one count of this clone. The CDR3 spells CASTTGDRATNEKLFF. As DNA, the CDR3 is TGTGCCAGCACCACAGGGGACAGGGCCACTAATGAAAAACTGTTTTTT. J is TRBJ1-4 and V is TRBV7-9; 9 bases fit TRBD1. The germline gives CDR1 SEHNR, CDR2 FQNEAQ (reference sequence). V dropped 7 bases and J dropped 2; count of bases not matched to a gene: 8. This CDR3 spans 16 amino acids.

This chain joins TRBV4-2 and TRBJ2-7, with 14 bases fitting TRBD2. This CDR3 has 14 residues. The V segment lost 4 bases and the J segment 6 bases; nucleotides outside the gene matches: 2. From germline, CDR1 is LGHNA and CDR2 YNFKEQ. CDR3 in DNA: TGTGCCAGCAGCCCCGGGACTAGCGGGAGCGAGCAGTACTTC. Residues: CASSPGTSGSEQYF.

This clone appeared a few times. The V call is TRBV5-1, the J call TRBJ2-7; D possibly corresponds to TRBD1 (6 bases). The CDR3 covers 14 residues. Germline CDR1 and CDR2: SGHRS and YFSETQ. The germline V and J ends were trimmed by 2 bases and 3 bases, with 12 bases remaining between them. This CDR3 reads CASSFDRSVYEQYF. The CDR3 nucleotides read TGCGCCAGCAGCTTTGACAGGTCGGTCTACGAGCAGTACTTC.

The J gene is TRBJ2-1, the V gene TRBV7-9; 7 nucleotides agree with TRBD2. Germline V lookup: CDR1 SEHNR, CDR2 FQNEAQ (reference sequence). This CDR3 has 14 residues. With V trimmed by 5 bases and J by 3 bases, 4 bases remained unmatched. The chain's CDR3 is CASSVRDYYNEQFF. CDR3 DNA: TGTGCCAGCAGCGTCCGGGACTACTACAATGAGCAGTTCTTC.